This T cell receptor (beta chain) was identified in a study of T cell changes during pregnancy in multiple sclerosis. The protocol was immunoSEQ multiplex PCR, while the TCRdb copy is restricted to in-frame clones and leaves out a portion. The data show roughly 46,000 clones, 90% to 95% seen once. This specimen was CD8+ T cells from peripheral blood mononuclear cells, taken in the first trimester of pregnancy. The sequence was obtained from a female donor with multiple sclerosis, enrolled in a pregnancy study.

CDR3 sequence: CASSLGSGPYEQYF. Here the CDR3 DNA reads TGTGCCAGCAGCTTGGGCAGCGGGCCCTACGAGCAGTACTTC. The chain couples TRBV11-1 to TRBJ2-7, with a possible D match to TRBD2 (6 bases). Germline V gene sequence: CDR1 SGHAT, CDR2 FQDESV (reference sequence). The ends were cut back, 3 bases at V and 2 bases at J, with 11 bases in the middle. The CDR3 loop spans 14 amino acids. Variable domain in full (rest from reference TRBV11-1 and TRBJ2-7): EAEVAQSPRYKITEKSQAVAFWCDPISGHATLYWYRQILGQGPELLVQFQDESVVDDSQLPKDRFSAERLKGVDSTLKIQPAELGDSAMYLCASSLGSGPYEQYFGPGTRLTVT.